This T cell receptor beta chain was found in a study of T cell responses to AZD1222 COVID-19 vaccine. Study-level background: Recipients boosted at about 4 weeks or about 12 weeks are pooled. Whole-study findings and limits: Most donors were white British, females outnumbered males, and clonal diversity was possibly underestimated. Baseline seropositivity characterized only a handful of AZD1222 recipients.

Comments on this clone: What it binds is unknown.

This CDR3 is built from 13 residues. V was shortened by 0 bases and J by 4 bases, with 6 bases between the two germline ends. CDR1 is ENHRY and CDR2 is SYGVKD in the germline V gene. Only in-frame clones appear in the TCRdb table, and some are missing; sequencing was by immunoSEQ multiplex PCR. The data contain approximately 160,000 clones, 93% of them singletons. The chain combines TRBV10-3 with TRBJ2-5; D unclear. The receptor was derived from an adult in good health. The sequencing here drew on peripheral blood, taken on day 0 of AZD1222 vaccination. The CDR3 DNA is TGTGCCATCAGTGAGTCGACTCTAGAGACCCAGTACTTC. Translation: CAISESTLETQYF.